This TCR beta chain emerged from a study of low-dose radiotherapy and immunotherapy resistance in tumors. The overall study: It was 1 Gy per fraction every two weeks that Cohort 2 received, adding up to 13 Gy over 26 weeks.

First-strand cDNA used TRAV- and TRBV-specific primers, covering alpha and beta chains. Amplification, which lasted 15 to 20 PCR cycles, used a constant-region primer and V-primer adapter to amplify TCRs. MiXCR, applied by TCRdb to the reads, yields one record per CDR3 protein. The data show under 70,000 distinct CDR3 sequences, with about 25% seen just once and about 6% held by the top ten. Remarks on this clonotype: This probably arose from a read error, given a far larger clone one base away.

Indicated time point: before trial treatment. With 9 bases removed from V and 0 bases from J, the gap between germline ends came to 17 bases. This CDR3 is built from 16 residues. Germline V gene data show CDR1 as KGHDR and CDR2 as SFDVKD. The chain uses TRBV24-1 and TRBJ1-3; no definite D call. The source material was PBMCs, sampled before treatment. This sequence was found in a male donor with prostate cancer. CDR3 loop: CATAFPGNPSGNTIYF. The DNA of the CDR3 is TGTGCCACCGCCTTTCCAGGCAACCCCTCTGGAAACACCATATATTTT.